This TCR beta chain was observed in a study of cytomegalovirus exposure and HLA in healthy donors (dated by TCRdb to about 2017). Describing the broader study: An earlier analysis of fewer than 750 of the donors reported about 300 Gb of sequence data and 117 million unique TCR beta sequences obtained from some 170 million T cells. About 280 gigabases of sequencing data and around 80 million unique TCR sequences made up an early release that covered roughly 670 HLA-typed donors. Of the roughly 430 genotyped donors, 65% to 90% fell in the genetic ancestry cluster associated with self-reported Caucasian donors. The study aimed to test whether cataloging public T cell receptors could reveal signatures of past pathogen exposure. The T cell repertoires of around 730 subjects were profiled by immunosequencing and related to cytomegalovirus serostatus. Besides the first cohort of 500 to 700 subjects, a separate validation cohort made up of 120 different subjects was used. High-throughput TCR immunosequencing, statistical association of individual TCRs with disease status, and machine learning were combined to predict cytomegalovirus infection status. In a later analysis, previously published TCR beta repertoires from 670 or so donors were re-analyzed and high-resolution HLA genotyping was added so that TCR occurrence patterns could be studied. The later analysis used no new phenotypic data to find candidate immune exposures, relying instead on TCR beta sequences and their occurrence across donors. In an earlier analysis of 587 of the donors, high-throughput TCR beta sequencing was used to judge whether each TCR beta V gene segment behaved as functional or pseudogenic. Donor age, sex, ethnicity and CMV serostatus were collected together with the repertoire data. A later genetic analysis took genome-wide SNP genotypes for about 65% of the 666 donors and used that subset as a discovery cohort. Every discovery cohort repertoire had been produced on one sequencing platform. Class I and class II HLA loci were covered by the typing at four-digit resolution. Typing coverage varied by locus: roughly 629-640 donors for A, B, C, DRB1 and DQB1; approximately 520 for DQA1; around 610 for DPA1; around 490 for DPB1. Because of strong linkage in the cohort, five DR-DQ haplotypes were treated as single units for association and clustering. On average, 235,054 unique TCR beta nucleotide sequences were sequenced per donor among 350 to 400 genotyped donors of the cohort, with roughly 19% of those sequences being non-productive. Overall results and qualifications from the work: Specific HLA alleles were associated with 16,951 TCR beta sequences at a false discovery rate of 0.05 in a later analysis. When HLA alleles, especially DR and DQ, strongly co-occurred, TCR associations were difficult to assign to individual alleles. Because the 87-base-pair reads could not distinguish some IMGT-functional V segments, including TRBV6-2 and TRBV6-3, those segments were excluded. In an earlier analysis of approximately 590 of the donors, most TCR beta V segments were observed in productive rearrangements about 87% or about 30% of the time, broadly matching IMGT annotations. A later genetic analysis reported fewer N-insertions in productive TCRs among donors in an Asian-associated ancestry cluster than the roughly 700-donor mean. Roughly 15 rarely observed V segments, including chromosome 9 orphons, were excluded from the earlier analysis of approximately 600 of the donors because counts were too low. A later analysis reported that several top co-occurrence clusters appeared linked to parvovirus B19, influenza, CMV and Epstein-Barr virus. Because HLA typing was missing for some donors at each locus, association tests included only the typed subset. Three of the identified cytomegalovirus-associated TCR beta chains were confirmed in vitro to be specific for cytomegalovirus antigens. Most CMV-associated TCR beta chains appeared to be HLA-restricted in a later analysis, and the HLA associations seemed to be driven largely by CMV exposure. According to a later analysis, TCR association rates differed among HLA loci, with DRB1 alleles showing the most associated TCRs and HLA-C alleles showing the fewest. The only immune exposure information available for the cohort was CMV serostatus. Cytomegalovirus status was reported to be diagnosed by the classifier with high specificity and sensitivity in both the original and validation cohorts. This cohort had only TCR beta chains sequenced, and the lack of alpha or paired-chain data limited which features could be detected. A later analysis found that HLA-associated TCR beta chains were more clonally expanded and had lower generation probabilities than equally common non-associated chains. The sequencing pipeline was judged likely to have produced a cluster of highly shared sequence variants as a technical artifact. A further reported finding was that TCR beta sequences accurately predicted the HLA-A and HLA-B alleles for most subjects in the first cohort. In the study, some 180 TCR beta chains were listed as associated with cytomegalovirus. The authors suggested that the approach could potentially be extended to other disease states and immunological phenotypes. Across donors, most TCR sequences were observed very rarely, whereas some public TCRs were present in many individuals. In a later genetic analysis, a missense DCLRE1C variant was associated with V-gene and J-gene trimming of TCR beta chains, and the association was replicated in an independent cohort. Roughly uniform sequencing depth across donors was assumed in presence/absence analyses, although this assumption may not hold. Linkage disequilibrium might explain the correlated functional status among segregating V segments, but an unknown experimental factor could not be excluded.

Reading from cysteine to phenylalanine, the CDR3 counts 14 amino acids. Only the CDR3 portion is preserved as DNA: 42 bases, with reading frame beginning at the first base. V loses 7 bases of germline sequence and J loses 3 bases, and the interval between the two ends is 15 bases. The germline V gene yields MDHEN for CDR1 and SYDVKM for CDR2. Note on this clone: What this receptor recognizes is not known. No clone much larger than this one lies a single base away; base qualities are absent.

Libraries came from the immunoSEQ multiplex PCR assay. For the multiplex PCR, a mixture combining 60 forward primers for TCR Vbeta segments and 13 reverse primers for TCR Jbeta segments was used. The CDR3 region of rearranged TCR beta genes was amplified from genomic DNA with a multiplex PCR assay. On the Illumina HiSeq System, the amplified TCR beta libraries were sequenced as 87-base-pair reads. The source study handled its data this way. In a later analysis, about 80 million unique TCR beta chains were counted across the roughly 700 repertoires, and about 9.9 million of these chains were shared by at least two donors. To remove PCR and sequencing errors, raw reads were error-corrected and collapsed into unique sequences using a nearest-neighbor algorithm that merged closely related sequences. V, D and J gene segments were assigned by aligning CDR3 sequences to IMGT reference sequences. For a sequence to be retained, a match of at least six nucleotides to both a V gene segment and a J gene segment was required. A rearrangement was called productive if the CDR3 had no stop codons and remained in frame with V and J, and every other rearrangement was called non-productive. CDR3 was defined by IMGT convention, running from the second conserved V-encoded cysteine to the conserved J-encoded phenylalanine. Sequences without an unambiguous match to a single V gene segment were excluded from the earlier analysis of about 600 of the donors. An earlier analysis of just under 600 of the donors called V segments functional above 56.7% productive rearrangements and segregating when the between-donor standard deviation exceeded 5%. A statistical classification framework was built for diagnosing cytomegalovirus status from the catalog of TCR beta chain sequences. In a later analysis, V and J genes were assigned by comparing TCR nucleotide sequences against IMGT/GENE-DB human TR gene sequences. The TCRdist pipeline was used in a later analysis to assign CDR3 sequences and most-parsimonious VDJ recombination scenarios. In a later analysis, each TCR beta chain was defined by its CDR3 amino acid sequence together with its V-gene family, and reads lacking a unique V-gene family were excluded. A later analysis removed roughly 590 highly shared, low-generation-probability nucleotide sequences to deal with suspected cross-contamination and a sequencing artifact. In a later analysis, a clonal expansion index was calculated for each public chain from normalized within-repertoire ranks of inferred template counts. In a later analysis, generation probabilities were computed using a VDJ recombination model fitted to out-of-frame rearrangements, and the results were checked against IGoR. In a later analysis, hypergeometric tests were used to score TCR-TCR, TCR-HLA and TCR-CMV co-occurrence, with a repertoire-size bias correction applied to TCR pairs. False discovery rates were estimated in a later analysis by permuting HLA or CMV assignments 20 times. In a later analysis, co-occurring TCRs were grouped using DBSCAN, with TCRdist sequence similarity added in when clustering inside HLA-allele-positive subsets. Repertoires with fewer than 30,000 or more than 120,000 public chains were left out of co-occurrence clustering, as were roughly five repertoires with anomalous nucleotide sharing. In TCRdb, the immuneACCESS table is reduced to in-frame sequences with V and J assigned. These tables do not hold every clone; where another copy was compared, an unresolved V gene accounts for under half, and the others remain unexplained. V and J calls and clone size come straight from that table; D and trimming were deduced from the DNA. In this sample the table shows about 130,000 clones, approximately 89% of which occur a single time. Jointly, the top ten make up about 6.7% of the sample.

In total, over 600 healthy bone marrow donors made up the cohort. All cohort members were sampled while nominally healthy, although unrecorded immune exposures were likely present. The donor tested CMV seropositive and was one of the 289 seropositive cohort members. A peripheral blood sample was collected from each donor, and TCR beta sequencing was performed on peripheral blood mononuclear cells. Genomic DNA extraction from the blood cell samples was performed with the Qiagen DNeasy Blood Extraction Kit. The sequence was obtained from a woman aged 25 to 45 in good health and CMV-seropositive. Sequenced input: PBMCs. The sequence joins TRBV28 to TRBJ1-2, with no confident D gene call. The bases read TGTGCCAGCACTCCCCCCAGCGAGGACTATGGCTACACCTTC. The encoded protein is CASTPPSEDYGYTF.